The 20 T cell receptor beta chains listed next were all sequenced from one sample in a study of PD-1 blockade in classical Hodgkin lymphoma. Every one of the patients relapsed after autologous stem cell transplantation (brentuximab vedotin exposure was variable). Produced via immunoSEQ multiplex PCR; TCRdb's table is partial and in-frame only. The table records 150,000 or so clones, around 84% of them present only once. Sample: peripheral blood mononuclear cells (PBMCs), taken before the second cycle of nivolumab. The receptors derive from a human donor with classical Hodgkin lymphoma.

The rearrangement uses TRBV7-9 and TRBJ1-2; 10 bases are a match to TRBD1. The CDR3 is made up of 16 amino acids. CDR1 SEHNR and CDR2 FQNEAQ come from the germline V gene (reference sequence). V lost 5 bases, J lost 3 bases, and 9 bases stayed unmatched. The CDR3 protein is CASSPGGQGSHYGYTF. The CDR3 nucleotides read TGTGCCAGCAGCCCCGGGGGACAGGGGTCCCACTATGGCTACACCTTC.

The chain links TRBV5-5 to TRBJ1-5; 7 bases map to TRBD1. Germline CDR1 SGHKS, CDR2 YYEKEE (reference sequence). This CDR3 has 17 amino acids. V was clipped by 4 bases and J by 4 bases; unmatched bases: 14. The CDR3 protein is CASSLLGGTDTNQPQHF. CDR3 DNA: TGTGCCAGCAGCCTCCTTGGGGGGACAGATACTAATCAGCCCCAGCATTTT.

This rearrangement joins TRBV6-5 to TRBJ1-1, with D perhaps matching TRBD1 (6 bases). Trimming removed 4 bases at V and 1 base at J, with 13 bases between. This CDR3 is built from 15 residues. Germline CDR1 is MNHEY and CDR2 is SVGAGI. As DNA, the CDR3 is TGTGCCAGCAGTTGGGGGGCGTTTGGGAACACTGAAGCTTTCTTT. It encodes CASSWGAFGNTEAFF.

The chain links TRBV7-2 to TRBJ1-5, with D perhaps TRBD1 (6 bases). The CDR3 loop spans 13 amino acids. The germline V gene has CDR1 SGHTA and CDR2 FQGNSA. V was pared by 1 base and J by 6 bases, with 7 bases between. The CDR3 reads CASSLGGLQPQHF. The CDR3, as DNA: TGTGCCAGCAGCTTAGGGGGGCTTCAGCCCCAGCATTTT.

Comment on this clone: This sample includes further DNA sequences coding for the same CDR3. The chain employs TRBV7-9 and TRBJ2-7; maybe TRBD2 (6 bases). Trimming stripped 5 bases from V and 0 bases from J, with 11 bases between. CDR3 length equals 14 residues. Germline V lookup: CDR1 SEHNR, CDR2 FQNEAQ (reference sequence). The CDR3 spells CASSPPGSSYEQYF. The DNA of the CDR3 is TGTGCCAGCAGCCCCCCCGGGAGCTCCTACGAGCAGTACTTC.

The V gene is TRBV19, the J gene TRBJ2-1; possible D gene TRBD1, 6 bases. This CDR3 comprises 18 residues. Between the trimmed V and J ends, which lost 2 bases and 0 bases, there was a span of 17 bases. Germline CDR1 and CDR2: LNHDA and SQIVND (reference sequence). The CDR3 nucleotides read TGTGCCAGTAGTATAAGGACAGTATCCCCAGGCTCCTACAATGAGCAGTTCTTC. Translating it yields CASSIRTVSPGSYNEQFF.

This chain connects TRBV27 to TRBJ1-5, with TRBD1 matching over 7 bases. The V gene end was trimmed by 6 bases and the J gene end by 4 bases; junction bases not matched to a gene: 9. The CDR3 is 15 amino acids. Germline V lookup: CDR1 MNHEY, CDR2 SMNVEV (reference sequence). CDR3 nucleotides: TGTGCCAGCAGCCCCGGGGACAGCCCTAATCAGCCCCAGCATTTT. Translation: CASSPGDSPNQPQHF.

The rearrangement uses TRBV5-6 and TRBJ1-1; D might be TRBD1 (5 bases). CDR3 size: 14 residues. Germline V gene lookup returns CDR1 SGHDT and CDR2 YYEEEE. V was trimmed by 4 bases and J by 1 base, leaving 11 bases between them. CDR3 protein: CASSPGIGNTEAFF. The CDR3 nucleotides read TGTGCCAGCAGCCCAGGGATCGGGAACACTGAAGCTTTCTTT. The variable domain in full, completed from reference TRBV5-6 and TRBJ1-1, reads DAGVTQSPTHLIKTRGQQVTLRCSPKSGHDTVSWYQQALGQGPQFIFQYYEEEERQRGNFPDRFSGHQFPNYSSELNVNALLLGDSALYLCASSPGIGNTEAFFGQGTRLTVV.

For the CDR3, the DNA is TGTGCCAGCAGCTTAACAGGAAACACTGAAGCTTTCTTT. It translates to CASSLTGNTEAFF. V and J are TRBV11-1 and TRBJ1-1, with a weak D call TRBD1 (5 bases). V was trimmed by 2 bases and J by 2 bases, leaving 6 bases between them. Germline V CDR1 and CDR2: SGHAT, FQDESV (reference sequence). CDR3 length equals 13 residues.

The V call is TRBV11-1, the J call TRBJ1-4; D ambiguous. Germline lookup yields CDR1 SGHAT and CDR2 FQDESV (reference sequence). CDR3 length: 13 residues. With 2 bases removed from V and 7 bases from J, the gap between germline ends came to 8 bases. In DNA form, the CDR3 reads TGTGCCAGCAGCTTACGAGGGAGTGAAAAACTGTTTTTT. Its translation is CASSLRGSEKLFF.

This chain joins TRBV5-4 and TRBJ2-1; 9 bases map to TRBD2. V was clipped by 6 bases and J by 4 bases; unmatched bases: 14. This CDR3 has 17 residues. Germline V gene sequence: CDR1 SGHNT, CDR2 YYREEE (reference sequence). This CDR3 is CASTPQGAGGRYNEQFF. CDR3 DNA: TGTGCCAGCACCCCACAAGGGGCGGGGGGGCGATACAATGAGCAGTTCTTC.

Here the CDR3 DNA reads TGTGCCAGCAGTTACGGGGGGGACACTGAAGCTTTCTTT. This encodes CASSYGGDTEAFF. This rearrangement joins TRBV6-5 to TRBJ1-1; tentatively, D is TRBD1 (5 bases). V was clipped by 2 bases and J by 3 bases, with 7 bases between them. The CDR3 consists of 13 residues. The V gene's germline CDR1 is MNHEY and CDR2 SVGAGI.

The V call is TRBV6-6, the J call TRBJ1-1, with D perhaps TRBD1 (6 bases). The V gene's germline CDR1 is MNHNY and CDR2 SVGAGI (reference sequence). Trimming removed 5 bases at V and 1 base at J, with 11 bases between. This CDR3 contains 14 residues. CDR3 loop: CASSGGQPNTEAFF. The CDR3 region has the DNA TGTGCCAGCAGTGGAGGACAGCCGAACACTGAAGCTTTCTTT.

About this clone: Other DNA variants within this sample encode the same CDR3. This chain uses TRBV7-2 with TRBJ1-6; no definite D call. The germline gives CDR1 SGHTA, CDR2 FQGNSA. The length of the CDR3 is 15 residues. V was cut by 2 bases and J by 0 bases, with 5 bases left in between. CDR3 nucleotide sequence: TGTGCCAGCAGCTTAAAGGGCTCCTATAATTCACCCCTCCACTTT. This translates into CASSLKGSYNSPLHF.

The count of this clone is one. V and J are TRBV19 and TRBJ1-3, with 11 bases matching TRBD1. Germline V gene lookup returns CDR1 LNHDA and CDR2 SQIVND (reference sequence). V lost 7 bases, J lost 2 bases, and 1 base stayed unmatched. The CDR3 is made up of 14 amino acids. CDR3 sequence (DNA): TGTGCCAGTAAGGGACAGGGGGCTGGAAACACCATATATTTT. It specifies CASKGQGAGNTIYF.

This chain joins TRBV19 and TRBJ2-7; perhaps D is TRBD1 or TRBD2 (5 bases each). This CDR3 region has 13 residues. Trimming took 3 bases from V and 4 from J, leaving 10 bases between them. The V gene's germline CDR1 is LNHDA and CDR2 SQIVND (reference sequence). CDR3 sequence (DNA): TGTGCCAGTAGTATTTCCGGGACGTACGAGCAGTACTTC. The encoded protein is CASSISGTYEQYF. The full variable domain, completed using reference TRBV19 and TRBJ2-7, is DGGITQSPKYLFRKEGQNVTLSCEQNLNHDAMYWYRQDPGQGLRLIYYSQIVNDFQKGDIAEGYSVSREKKESFPLTVTSAQKNPTAFYLCASSISGTYEQYFGPGTRLTVT.

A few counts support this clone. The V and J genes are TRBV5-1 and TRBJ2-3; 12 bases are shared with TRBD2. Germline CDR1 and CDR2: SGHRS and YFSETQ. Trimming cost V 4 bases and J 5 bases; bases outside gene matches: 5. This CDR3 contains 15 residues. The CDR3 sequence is CASSALAGGRDTQYF. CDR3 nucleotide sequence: TGCGCCAGCAGCGCTCTAGCGGGGGGGCGAGATACGCAGTATTTT.

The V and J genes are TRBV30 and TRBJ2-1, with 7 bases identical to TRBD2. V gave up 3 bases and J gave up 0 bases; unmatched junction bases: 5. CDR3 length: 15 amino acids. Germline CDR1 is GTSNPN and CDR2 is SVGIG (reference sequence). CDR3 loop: CAWRLSGNSYNEQFF. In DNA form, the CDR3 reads TGTGCCTGGAGGTTGAGCGGGAACTCCTACAATGAGCAGTTCTTC.

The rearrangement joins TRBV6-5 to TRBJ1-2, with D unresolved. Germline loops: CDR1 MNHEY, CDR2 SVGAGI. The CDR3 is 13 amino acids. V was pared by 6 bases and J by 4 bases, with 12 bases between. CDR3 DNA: TGTGCCAGCAGCCGTGACGGCCGCTATGGCTACACCTTC. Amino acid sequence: CASSRDGRYGYTF.

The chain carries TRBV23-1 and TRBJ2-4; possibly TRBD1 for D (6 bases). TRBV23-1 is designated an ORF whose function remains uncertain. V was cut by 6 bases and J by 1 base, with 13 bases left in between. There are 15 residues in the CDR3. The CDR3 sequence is CASSPGVRAKNIQYF. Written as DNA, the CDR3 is TGCGCCAGCAGCCCAGGGGTTCGGGCCAAAAACATTCAGTACTTC.